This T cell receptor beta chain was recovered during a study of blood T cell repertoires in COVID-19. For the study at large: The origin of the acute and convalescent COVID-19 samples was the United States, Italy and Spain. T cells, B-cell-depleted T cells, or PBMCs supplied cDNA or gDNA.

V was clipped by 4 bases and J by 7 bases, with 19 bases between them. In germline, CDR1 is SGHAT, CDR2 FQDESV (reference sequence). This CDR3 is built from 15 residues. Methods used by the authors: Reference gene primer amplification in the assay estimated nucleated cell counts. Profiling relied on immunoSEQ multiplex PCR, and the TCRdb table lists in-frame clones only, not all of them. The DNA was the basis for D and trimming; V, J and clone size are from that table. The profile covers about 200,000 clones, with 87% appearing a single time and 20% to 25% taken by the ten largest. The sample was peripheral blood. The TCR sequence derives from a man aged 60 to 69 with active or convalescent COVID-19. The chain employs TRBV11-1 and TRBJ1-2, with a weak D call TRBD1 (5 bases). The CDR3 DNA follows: TGTGCCAGCAGCTCCGCGGACTCCTCCGGGGGTGGCTACACCTTC. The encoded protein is CASSSADSSGGGYTF.